A single sample is the source of the 15 T cell receptor beta chains below, sequenced in a study of cytomegalovirus exposure and HLA in healthy donors (dated by TCRdb to between 2016 and 2019). Library construction relied on the immunoSEQ multiplex PCR assay. The multiplex PCR relied on a mix of 60 forward primers for TCR Vbeta segments and 13 reverse primers for TCR Jbeta segments. TCRdb retrieved this table from immuneACCESS and kept in-frame rearrangements only. Not all clones are present; in checked studies, unresolved V genes account for under half, and no reason is known for the remainder. This sample has over 100,000 clones in its table, and about three quarters of those were observed once. The ten largest clones represent 3.3% of the sample. Sequences were obtained from PBMCs. These receptors all come from a woman under 40 in good health and CMV-seropositive.

The chain combines TRBV6-6 with TRBJ1-5, with 11 bases lining up with TRBD1. Looked up from germline, CDR1 is MNHNY and CDR2 is SVGAGI (reference sequence). The CDR3 length is 16 residues. Trimming cost V 2 bases and J 5 bases; bases outside gene matches: 5. This CDR3 is CASSYQDRGPDQPQHF. For the CDR3, the DNA is TGTGCCAGCAGTTACCAGGACAGGGGGCCCGATCAGCCCCAGCATTTT.

V is TRBV7-9 and J is TRBJ2-6; 8 positions agree with TRBD1. There are 17 residues in the CDR3. Looked up from germline, CDR1 is SEHNR and CDR2 is FQNEAQ (reference sequence). J gave up 1 base and V 7 bases, and 9 bases lay outside the gene matches. In DNA form, the CDR3 reads TGTGCCAGCAAATCCGGGACAGGTATATCTGGGGCCAACGTCCTGACTTTC. It yields the protein CASKSGTGISGANVLTF. Variable domain in full (rest from reference TRBV7-9 and TRBJ2-6): DTGVSQNPRHKITKRGQNVTFRCDPISEHNRLYWYRQTLGQGPEFLTYFQNEAQLEKSRLLSDRFSAERPKGSFSTLEIQRTEQGDSAMYLCASKSGTGISGANVLTFGAGSRLTVL.

V gene TRBV4-1 combines with J gene TRBJ1-1; D call uncertain. CDR1 is MGHRA, CDR2 YSYEKL, per germline. V was shortened by 2 bases and J by 1 base, with 5 bases between the two germline ends. The CDR3 spans 13 residues. CDR3 residues: CASSQTGNTEAFF. The CDR3 DNA follows: TGCGCCAGCAGCCAAACGGGGAACACTGAAGCTTTCTTT.

The gene calls are TRBV7-2 and TRBJ2-3; 9 bases line up with TRBD2. The trim removed 8 bases at V and 1 base at J, leaving 1 base unmatched. Germline assignment: CDR1 SGHTA and CDR2 FQGNSA. The CDR3 length is 13 residues. The CDR3 DNA follows: TGTGCCAGCGAGCGGGGGGGCACAGATACGCAGTATTTT. This sequence encodes CASERGGTDTQYF.

The gene calls are TRBV7-9 and TRBJ1-1; TRBD1 is a possible D gene (5 bases). The CDR3 is 15 amino acids. Germline V gene lookup returns CDR1 SEHNR and CDR2 FQNEAQ (reference sequence). V was shortened by 6 bases and J by 0 bases, with 14 bases between the two germline ends. The CDR3 region is CASRSWRGLNTEAFF. CDR3 in DNA: TGTGCCAGCAGATCTTGGAGGGGCTTGAACACTGAAGCTTTCTTT.

This CDR3 is CASSQGWGQPQHF. DNA for the CDR3: TGTGCCAGCAGCCAGGGGTGGGGTCAGCCCCAGCATTTT. The chain combines TRBV7-9 with TRBJ1-5; maybe TRBD1 (6 bases). CDR3 length equals 13 residues. Per germline, CDR1 SEHNR and CDR2 FQNEAQ (reference sequence). Trimming removed 5 bases from V and 6 bases from J, with 11 bases in between.

The chain combines TRBV30 with TRBJ1-3; possibly TRBD1 for D (6 bases). V was clipped by 5 bases and J by 4 bases, with 15 bases between them. This CDR3 spans 14 amino acids. Germline V gene sequence: CDR1 GTSNPN, CDR2 SVGIG (reference sequence). CDR3 region: CAWHSGTKGNTIYF. The CDR3 region has the DNA TGTGCCTGGCACTCCGGGACAAAAGGAAACACCATATATTTT.

This chain joins TRBV28 and TRBJ2-5, with D possibly TRBD2 on 6 matching bases. Germline CDR1 reads MDHEN; CDR2 reads SYDVKM. This CDR3 has 16 residues. V was trimmed by 6 bases and J by 3 bases, leaving 20 bases between them. The CDR3 spells CASRFSTAAGKETQYF. CDR3 DNA sequence: TGTGCCAGCAGATTCTCGACCGCCGCGGGGAAAGAGACCCAGTACTTC.

The gene calls are TRBV28 and TRBJ2-1; the D gene is possibly TRBD1 (5 bases). The germline CDR1 and CDR2 sequences are MDHEN and SYDVKM. V was shortened by 1 base and J by 5 bases, with 15 bases between the two germline ends. The CDR3 extends over 16 amino acids. The CDR3 is CASSLFGAENHNEQFF. CDR3 nucleotide sequence: TGTGCCAGCAGTTTATTTGGGGCGGAGAACCACAATGAGCAGTTCTTC.

This clone was found a few times. One end of the junction fails to match germline, which may point to a read error. The rearrangement joins TRBV6-1 to TRBJ2-2; possibly TRBD2 for D (5 bases). The CDR3 extends over 13 amino acids. The V gene's germline CDR1 is MNHNS and CDR2 SASEGT. The CDR3 protein is CASSEEGARGAVF. DNA for the CDR3: TGTGCCAGCAGTGAAGAGGGTGCCCGGGGAGCTGTTTTT.

V usage is TRBV4-2 and J usage is TRBJ2-5; D possibly corresponds to TRBD2 (5 bases). In germline, CDR1 is LGHNA, CDR2 YNFKEQ. V was clipped by 0 bases and J by 0 bases, with 8 bases between them. This CDR3 is 15 amino acids long. The CDR3 loop reads CASSQDWRDQETQYF. The CDR3 DNA follows: TGTGCCAGCAGCCAAGATTGGCGGGACCAAGAGACCCAGTACTTC.

This clone was observed a single time. The V gene is TRBV4-2, the J gene TRBJ2-7, with D tentatively TRBD2 (5 bases). Germline V lookup: CDR1 LGHNA, CDR2 YNFKEQ. Trimming cost V 1 base and J 5 bases, with 9 bases left between them. The CDR3 runs to 13 residues. CDR3 loop: CASSQVFGNEQYF. CDR3 coding DNA: TGTGCCAGCAGCCAAGTTTTCGGGAACGAGCAGTACTTC.

The V and J genes are TRBV6-5 and TRBJ1-6; 8 positions agree with TRBD1. This CDR3 spans 15 amino acids. From germline, CDR1 is MNHEY and CDR2 SVGAGI. V dropped 0 bases and J dropped 10; count of bases not matched to a gene: 5. DNA of the CDR3: TGTGCCAGCAGTTACTCCCGGACAGGGAGCTCACCCCTCCACTTT. This translates into CASSYSRTGSSPLHF.

This clone appeared once. The junction differs from germline at one of its ends, possibly a read error. This rearrangement joins TRBV14 to TRBJ1-2, with unresolved D. This CDR3 region has 17 residues. The germline V gene has CDR1 SGHDN and CDR2 FVKESK. The CDR3 DNA reads as TGTGCCAACAGCCCACGAAAGTCGGTAATCCTGGACTATGGCTACACCTTC. It encodes CANSPRKSVILDYGYTF.

The sample holds a few counts of this clone. This chain connects TRBV27 to TRBJ2-7; tentative D call: TRBD1 (6 bases). Germline V gene data show CDR1 as MNHEY and CDR2 as SMNVEV (reference sequence). Trimming stripped 6 bases from V and 2 bases from J, with 17 bases between. The CDR3 has 15 amino acids. The chain's CDR3 is CASSVKPGHTYEQYF. The CDR3 DNA is TGTGCCAGCAGCGTTAAACCGGGACATACCTACGAGCAGTACTTC.